This T cell receptor (beta chain) was obtained from a study of T cells in Graves' hyperthyroidism and ophthalmopathy. Patients having uncontrolled infection, another autoimmune disease, pregnancy or lactation were not included. Cells are PBMCs isolated from about 10 ml of fresh blood. There were TCR beta CDR3 regions amplified from RNA transcripts. First-round RT-PCR with HTBI primers amplified the TCR CDR3 region. TCRdb passed the multiplex PCR reads through MiXCR, listing each CDR3 protein once. The sample has hundreds of thousands of distinct CDR3 sequences; around 20% are singletons. Points on this clonotype: What it recognizes is unknown.

Notes on the study in general: A 13 V-J model separated ophthalmopathy from stable hyperthyroidism. The model predicted ophthalmopathy a median roughly 6.5 months before onset.

CDR1 and CDR2 from the germline V gene are SGHKS and YYEKEE (reference sequence). The CDR3 sequence is 18 residues long. The ends were cut back, 0 bases at V and 0 bases at J, with 16 bases in the middle. Sequenced: blood. V usage is TRBV5-5 and J usage is TRBJ1-3; D is perhaps TRBD1 (5 bases). The receptor was derived from a woman in her forties or fifties with Graves' hyperthyroidism that later progressed to Graves' ophthalmopathy. The CDR3 sequence is CASSLAIRDALSGNTIYF. DNA for the CDR3: TGTGCCAGCAGCTTGGCGATCAGGGACGCCCTCTCTGGAAACACCATATATTTT.